This T cell receptor (beta chain) is from a study of OX40 agonist ivuxolimab in advanced cancers. For the study at large: Patients were given ivuxolimab, an antibody that agonizes OX40 (CD134). Enrollees could have had prior anti-PD-1, anti-PD-L1 or anti-CTLA-4 therapy, which 30% to 50% had received. Study observations and caveats: Clonal expansion was seen in CD4+ and CD8+ blood T cells by week 6 at 0.1 to 3.0 mg/kg.

CDR3 length: 15 amino acids. Looked up from germline, CDR1 is KGHSH and CDR2 is LQKENI. With 3 bases removed from V and 6 bases from J, the gap between germline ends came to 17 bases. Using immunoSEQ multiplex PCR, the repertoire was profiled, and TCRdb retains in-frame clones only, with some absent. This sample has tens of thousands of clones, with nearly 95% found just once. Regarding this clone: What it binds is unknown.

This TCR was sampled from an adult with an advanced solid tumor such as melanoma, head and neck, liver or kidney cancer. This chain links TRBV18 with TRBJ2-5; D is perhaps TRBD2 (6 bases). This sample comprised CD4+ or CD8+ T cells sorted from blood, obtained in a trial of the OX40 agonist ivuxolimab. CDR3 amino acids: CASSPTRGTDQTQYF. The CDR3 nucleotides are TGTGCCAGCTCACCGACTCGGGGGACCGATCAGACCCAGTACTTC.